Below, 5 T cell receptor beta chains from the same sample are listed, as sequenced in a study of shared clonotypes between healthy human individuals. TCRdb keeps only in-frame clones here, not all; method: immunoSEQ multiplex PCR. Altogether about 1,800,000 clones are present, 85% to 95% being singletons, with the ten largest covering more than 0.9%. Terminally differentiated effector memory CD45RA+ cells were excluded by CCR7 positive selection of CD45RO-negative cells. Input material: naive CD8+ T cells sorted from blood. The receptors were sampled from a man in his late teens or twenties in good health.

A word on this clone: Additional DNA sequences in this sample encode the identical CDR3. The chain has TRBV11-2 and TRBJ2-5; D ambiguous. Germline V gene sequence: CDR1 SGHAT, CDR2 FQNNGV. The CDR3 is made up of 14 amino acids. Between the trimmed V and J ends, which lost 1 base and 1 base, there was a span of 7 bases. The CDR3 DNA reads as TGTGCCAGCAGCTTAGTAGGATCCCAAGAGACCCAGTACTTC. The encoded protein is CASSLVGSQETQYF.

The gene calls are TRBV15 and TRBJ1-4; D not certain. The V end lost 2 bases, the J end lost 3 bases, and 16 bases lay between the germline ends. Germline CDR1 is LNHNV and CDR2 is YYDKDF (reference sequence). The CDR3 consists of 17 residues. CDR3 nucleotide sequence: TGTGCCACCAGCAGACTAGAAGACCCCCTTGCTAATGAAAAACTGTTTTTT. Its protein product is CATSRLEDPLANEKLFF.

This rearrangement joins TRBV11-2 to TRBJ2-7, with 8 bases fitting TRBD2. Germline V gene lookup returns CDR1 SGHAT and CDR2 FQNNGV. The junction had 13 bases not matched to a gene; V was cut back by 1 base and J by 5 bases. CDR3 length: 17 residues. CDR3 in amino acids: CASSLGLTLGLANEQYF. The DNA for the CDR3 is TGTGCCAGCAGCTTAGGCCTGACCTTAGGACTAGCCAACGAGCAGTACTTC.

V usage is TRBV4-1 and J usage is TRBJ2-2, with 12 bases aligning to TRBD2. V dropped 1 base and J dropped 6; count of bases not matched to a gene: 15. Germline V gene lookup returns CDR1 MGHRA and CDR2 YSYEKL. The CDR3 extends over 20 amino acids. This chain's CDR3 is CASSQVVLAGGIRPPGELFF. CDR3 sequence (DNA): TGCGCCAGCAGCCAAGTCGTCCTAGCGGGAGGGATTCGCCCACCCGGGGAGCTGTTTTTT.

The chain recombines TRBV5-4 with TRBJ2-5, with 10 bases that match TRBD2. The CDR3 is made up of 15 amino acids. Germline V lookup: CDR1 SGHNT, CDR2 YYREEE (reference sequence). The junction had 5 bases not matched to a gene; V was cut back by 4 bases and J by 2 bases. As DNA, the CDR3 is TGTGCCAGCAGCCCTATAGCGGGAGGACAAGAGACCCAGTACTTC. Protein: CASSPIAGGQETQYF.